This TCR beta chain is drawn from a study of tumor-infiltrating lymphocytes in primary liver carcinoma listed by TCRdb under 2017. About the study as a whole: Of the five patients (three men and two women, aged 30 to 69 years), four had hepatocellular carcinoma and one had combined HCC and intrahepatic cholangiocarcinoma. The tumors of the five patients were staged as T1-T3 N0M0, with maximum diameters ranging from roughly 4 to 10 cm. Each sample produced about 3.5 to 7.13 million productive TCRbeta reads, and read depth showed no significant difference between tissue types. The study combined TCRbeta repertoire sequencing, expression microarrays and whole-exome sequencing across five regions of each liver tumor, with adjacent normal tissue and blood. A total of roughly 35 specimens from 5 patients, comprising around 25 tumor regions, 5 adjacent noncancerous liver tissues and 5 peripheral blood samples, were covered by TCRbeta repertoire sequencing. Agilent mRNA microarray profiling was performed on the roughly 24 tumor region samples to relate TCRbeta repertoire diversity to the local molecular phenotype. High reproducibility was observed for the technical replicate repertoires, with mean shared-clone rates approximately 0.9 and correlation coefficients above 0.95. Overall study results and their limits: Only about 7-24% of top clones were found in all five regions of a tumor, suggesting spatial heterogeneity of tumor-infiltrating T cells. The study included only five patients, and the authors note findings should be validated in a larger study. Because only the TCR beta chain was sequenced and unpaired alpha chains were not captured, true repertoire diversity is likely underestimated. Compared with blood, tumors had a significantly larger share of the repertoire taken up by the top 250 clones (p = 0.039). Pairs of tumor regions showed greater repertoire overlap (mean roughly 36%) than tumor-adjacent pairs (roughly 17%) or tumor-blood pairs (around 15%), which is consistent with antigen-driven expansion. Since the samples were bulk and unsorted, there was no way to compare CD4+ and CD8+ T cell repertoires.

Without any cell sorting, total RNA and DNA were extracted together from roughly 21-30 mg of bulk tissue using the AllPrep DNA/RNA mini kit. Four to six patients with histopathologically diagnosed primary liver carcinoma underwent surgical resection in China between late 2015 and 2016. Patients had chronic HBV infection and were treatment-naive at sampling. Each tumor was sampled at five spatially separated regions: the superior, inferior, left-lateral and right-lateral poles and the tumor centre. Histology showed that every tumor sample contained more than 85% viable tumor cells. Each fresh piece of tumor and adjacent tissue was cut in two, with one half stored in RNAlater at -80 degrees C and the other half sent for histology. As for this clonotype: The target of this receptor is not known. No base quality information exists; no much larger clone differs at one position.

As encoded in the germline V gene, CDR1 is MNHNS while CDR2 is SASEGT. Cut back by 5 bases and 4 bases, the V and J ends lie 13 bases apart. The CDR3 spans 14 residues, from the cysteine through the phenylalanine. Only the CDR3 DNA stays, 42 bases, in frame from base 1. TCRbeta-specific cDNA was reverse-transcribed from around 500 ng total RNA using a constant-region primer and ProtoScript II reverse transcriptase. Construction of the TCRbeta libraries relied on three nested rounds of multiplex PCR, following a slightly modified ARM-PCR procedure. Each of the first two PCR rounds ran for about 10 cycles and used multiplex TRBV1-TRBV30 forward primers together with a Cbeta reverse primer. Sample barcodes and Illumina adapters were added in a final 25-cycle PCR with Deep VentR polymerase. Amplicons of 200-500 bp were gel-purified with a QIAquick gel extraction kit before sequencing. An Illumina HiSeq 2500 was used to sequence the TCRbeta amplicons, generating 250-bp paired-end reads. Under the source paper's analysis protocol: Reads were quality-trimmed with Trimmomatic v0.33, and paired reads were merged with FLASH v1.2.11 to recover full CDR3 sequences. V, D and J germline segments were assigned to the rearranged TCRbeta sequences by MiGEC v1.2.1b. Clonotype statistics and Shannon-Wiener diversity indices were calculated with VDJtools v1.0.0. To reduce sampling bias, subsequent analyses other than the diversity analysis used only the 250 most abundant clonotypes in each sample. TCRdb trimmed the raw reads at Q25, called clones with MiXCR and kept productive beta chains. Rows merge per CDR3 protein into single entries with the most common DNA and genes. TCRdb, rather than the study authors, made the V and J calls. A total of 70,000 to 95,000 distinct CDR3 sequences appear in this sample, over 60% of them only once. About a quarter of the sample rests with the top ten.

The sequenced sample consisted of liver tumor tissue from sampling region 4. The intended sense of this specimen's cell subset or site label: tumor region T4, right-lateral pole. In this chain, TRBV6-1 is recombined with TRBJ2-3; the D gene is not confidently resolved. The receptor was isolated from a man aged 40-50 years with primary liver carcinoma and hepatitis B virus infection. The CDR3 protein is CASSRWANSDTQYF. The DNA is TGTGCCAGCAGTCGCTGGGCGAATTCAGATACGCAGTATTTT.